The 2 T cell receptor beta chains below were found in one sample sequenced in a study of control samples from healthy donors and cancer patients. Assay: immunoSEQ multiplex PCR; the TCRdb copy retains only in-frame clones and omits some. The table includes approximately 160,000 clones, more than 85% detected once. The specimen sequenced was blood. The receptors were gathered from a woman in her 40s in good health.

The chain recombines TRBV19 with TRBJ1-1; D ambiguous. The CDR3 has 17 residues. Germline CDR1 and CDR2: LNHDA and SQIVND (reference sequence). The V end lost 0 bases, the J end lost 3 bases, and 17 bases lay between the germline ends. CDR3 region: CASSIDSQALRHTEAFF. DNA of the CDR3: TGTGCCAGTAGTATAGATTCCCAGGCCTTAAGGCACACTGAAGCTTTCTTT.

The chain joins TRBV3-1 (or the pseudogene TRBV3-2) to TRBJ1-1; no reliable D call. The V end lost 4 bases, the J end lost 4 bases, and 10 bases lay between the germline ends. From germline, CDR1 is LGHDT and CDR2 YNNKEL (reference sequence). The CDR3 length is 13 residues. This CDR3 reads CASSPQLGTEAFF. DNA for the CDR3: TGTGCCAGCAGCCCACAATTGGGCACTGAAGCTTTCTTT.